A single sample gave rise to the 18 T cell receptor beta chains below, sequenced in a study of response to subunit inactivated influenza vaccine (dated by TCRdb to between 2017 and 2018). The library was produced with RT-PCR. The sequencer listed for this sample is Illumina HiSeq 2500. Using fastp at Q25 and MiXCR, TCRdb reprocessed the public reads and kept productive beta chains. Rows with one shared CDR3 protein collapse into an entry with the most common genes and DNA. The sample data list 200,000 to 250,000 distinct CDR3 sequences, and over 9% of these were observed just once. The top ten clones comprise about 7.8% of the sample. The sample consisted of non-naive T cells sorted from PBMCs, taken roughly 15 days before vaccination. Interpreted using the paper, the cell subset or site label stands for: memory T cell fraction. The receptors were sampled from a man aged 50-59 years who received an inactivated influenza vaccine. Donor details come from another sample of the same person, matched by shared clones.

The V gene is TRBV11-1, the J gene TRBJ2-3; a weak D match, TRBD1 (5 bases). The V end was cut by 5 bases, the J end by 4 bases, with 13 bases between. Germline CDR1 and CDR2: SGHAT and FQDESV (reference sequence). The CDR3 extends over 14 amino acids. In nucleotides, the CDR3 is TGTGCCAGCAGCGCCAGGGTCGGGCCAGATACGCAGTATTTT. It encodes CASSARVGPDTQYF.

The chain's CDR3 is CASSQEVIQETQYF. The CDR3 DNA is TGCGCCAGCAGCCAAGAGGTCATTCAAGAGACCCAGTACTTC. The rearrangement uses TRBV4-3 and TRBJ2-5, with D unresolved. Germline V gene data show CDR1 as LGHNA and CDR2 as YSLEER. Trimming shortened V by 0 bases and J by 2 bases, and 7 bases separated the two germline ends. The CDR3 covers 14 residues.

There are many counts of this clonotype. This chain joins TRBV5-1 and TRBJ2-2; D is undetermined. The germline CDR1 and CDR2 sequences are SGHRS and YFSETQ. The CDR3 has 18 amino acids. V lost 4 bases to trimming and J lost 4 bases, with 23 bases between them. DNA for the CDR3: TGCGCCAGCAGCCCGGTGGGCAGAAAATTATCCTTCACCGGGGAGCTGTTTTTT. The encoded protein is CASSPVGRKLSFTGELFF.

The chain recombines TRBV6-2 or TRBV6-3 with TRBJ1-2; D might be TRBD1 (5 bases). This CDR3 has 11 amino acids. V shed 5 bases and J shed 7 bases, with 8 bases lying between them. Germline assignment: CDR1 MNHEY and CDR2 SVGEGT. This chain's CDR3 is CASSGARGYTF. CDR3 sequence (DNA): TGTGCCAGCAGTGGGGCTCGTGGCTACACCTTC.

This clonotype was observed a handful of times. J is TRBJ2-3 and V is TRBV19; D remains ambiguous. The CDR3 spans 14 residues. The germline V gene encodes CDR1 LNHDA and CDR2 SQIVND (reference sequence). Trimming pared 7 bases from V and 2 bases from J, leaving 13 bases between. Written as DNA, the CDR3 is TGTGCCAGTATGGAGCAATCTAACACAGATACGCAGTATTTT. Protein product: CASMEQSNTDTQYF.

The DNA of the CDR3 is TGTGCCAGCAGCCAGGACAGGGTCAACACCGGGGAGCTGTTTTTT. Translated: CASSQDRVNTGELFF. The chain combines TRBV11-2 with TRBJ2-2; 8 positions match TRBD1. This CDR3 spans 15 amino acids. Germline CDR1 and CDR2: SGHAT and FQNNGV. The trim removed 5 bases at V and 2 bases at J, leaving 4 bases unmatched.

The CDR3 sequence: CSVEDRGATDTQYF. CDR3 bases: TGCAGCGTTGAAGATCGCGGGGCTACAGATACGCAGTATTTT. The V gene is TRBV29-1, the J gene TRBJ2-3; a possible D gene is TRBD2 (6 bases). The V gene's germline CDR1 is SQVTM and CDR2 ANQGSEA. V lost 0 bases to trimming and J lost 3 bases, with 10 bases between them. This CDR3 spans 14 amino acids.

This clonotype was counted between two and nine times. This chain connects TRBV5-1 to TRBJ1-3; tentatively, D is TRBD1 (5 bases). The germline V gene has CDR1 SGHRS and CDR2 YFSETQ. This CDR3 is built from 15 residues. The V gene lost 4 bases and the J gene lost 0 bases, with 11 bases spanning the gap. CDR3 bases: TGCGCCAGCAGCCGGGACCGGAGCTCTGGAAACACCATATATTTT. It is translated as CASSRDRSSGNTIYF.

This clonotype showed up just a few times. The chain joins TRBV7-9 to TRBJ2-5; 7 bases are a match to TRBD1. The CDR3 runs 15 residues. The junction had 7 bases not matched to a gene; V was cut back by 3 bases and J by 3 bases. Germline CDR1 is SEHNR and CDR2 is FQNEAQ (reference sequence). The CDR3 is CASSLRGGVEETQYF. The DNA for the CDR3 is TGTGCCAGCAGCTTGAGAGGGGGCGTAGAAGAGACCCAGTACTTC.

This clonotype was counted only a few times. V gene TRBV11-2 combines with J gene TRBJ2-1; 8 positions match TRBD1. The CDR3 sequence is 15 residues long. Germline-derived CDR1 and CDR2 are SGHAT and FQNNGV. Germline trimming cut 5 bases from V and 1 base from J; bases unmatched to any gene: 4. CDR3 sequence (DNA): TGTGCCAGCAGCCCGGGGGACAGGTCCTACAATGAGCAGTTCTTC. Translation: CASSPGDRSYNEQFF.

This clonotype was observed at least ten times. The chain carries TRBV5-1 and TRBJ2-3; 7 bases match TRBD1. V was pared by 2 bases and J by 3 bases, with 6 bases of the junction left unmatched. The CDR3 consists of 15 residues. Germline lookup yields CDR1 SGHRS and CDR2 YFSETQ. The CDR3 here is CASSLQQGPTDTQYF. The CDR3 bases are TGCGCCAGCAGCTTACAACAGGGGCCGACAGATACGCAGTATTTT.

On this clonotype: This could be a read error, since a much larger clone is one nucleotide away. This rearrangement joins TRBV12-3 or TRBV12-4 to TRBJ1-1; perhaps TRBD1 as D (5 bases). CDR3 length equals 16 residues. Here the CDR3 DNA reads TGTGCCAGCAGTAACCCCGGGAGCTGGTGGGGCACTGAACCTTTCTTT. Amino acid sequence: CASSNPGSWWGTEPFF.

This clonotype came up many times. The chain combines TRBV29-1 with TRBJ2-7; 9 bases are shared with TRBD1. Germline trimming cut 2 bases from V and 5 bases from J; bases unmatched to any gene: 10. CDR3 length: 15 amino acids. Germline V lookup: CDR1 SQVTM, CDR2 ANQGSEA. The CDR3, as DNA: TGCAGCGTTGAAAGGGCCGGGACAGGGAGGAACGAGCAGTACTTC. It encodes CSVERAGTGRNEQYF.

The table lists this clonotype with many counts. The rearrangement links TRBV7-8 to TRBJ2-1, with 12 bases fitting TRBD2. Germline V lookup: CDR1 SGHVS, CDR2 FQNEAQ. The CDR3 extends over 17 amino acids. With 0 bases clipped from V and 7 bases from J, the junction kept 7 bases outside the gene matches. CDR3 sequence: CASSLATLAGGWNEQFF. The CDR3, as DNA: TGTGCCAGCAGCTTAGCCACACTAGCGGGGGGTTGGAATGAGCAGTTCTTC.

With respect to this clonotype: An end of the junction does not agree with germline; a read error may underlie this. The J gene is TRBJ2-7, the V gene TRBV5-6, with 9 bases identical to TRBD2. Germline-derived CDR1 and CDR2 are SGHDT and YYEEEE. CDR3 size: 13 residues. CDR3 nucleotide sequence: TGTGCCAGCAGCTTGGAAAGGACTAGCGAAATTAGATTC. Protein: CASSLERTSEIRF.

This clonotype was observed a handful of times. The gene calls are TRBV29-1 and TRBJ2-2, with no clear D. The germline CDR1 and CDR2 sequences are SQVTM and ANQGSEA. CDR3 size: 14 residues. V was cut by 4 bases and J by 6 bases, with 15 bases left in between. CDR3 protein: CSVVAQSGAGELFF. CDR3 DNA sequence: TGCAGCGTTGTGGCTCAGTCAGGAGCCGGGGAGCTGTTTTTT.

This clonotype has only a few counts. This chain connects TRBV6-1 to TRBJ2-5; D not certain. This CDR3 region has 11 residues. Germline CDR1 MNHNS, CDR2 SASEGT. V was trimmed by 6 bases and J by 5 bases, leaving 7 bases between them. The CDR3 nucleotides are TGTGCCAGCAGGTTTTGGGAGACCCAGTACTTC. This encodes CASRFWETQYF.

V is TRBV5-5 and J is TRBJ2-1; D gene unclear. The ends were cut back, 0 bases at V and 10 bases at J, with 5 bases in the middle. CDR1 is SGHKS, CDR2 YYEKEE, per germline (reference sequence). The CDR3 has 11 residues. CDR3 coding DNA: TGTGCCAGCAGCTTGGGATGGGAGCAGTTCTTC. Its translation is CASSLGWEQFF. The full variable domain, completed using reference TRBV5-5 and TRBJ2-1, is DAGVTQSPTHLIKTRGQQVTLRCSPISGHKSVSWYQQVLGQGPQFIFQYYEKEERGRGNFPDRFSARQFPNYSSELNVNALLLGDSALYLCASSLGWEQFFGPGTRLTVL.